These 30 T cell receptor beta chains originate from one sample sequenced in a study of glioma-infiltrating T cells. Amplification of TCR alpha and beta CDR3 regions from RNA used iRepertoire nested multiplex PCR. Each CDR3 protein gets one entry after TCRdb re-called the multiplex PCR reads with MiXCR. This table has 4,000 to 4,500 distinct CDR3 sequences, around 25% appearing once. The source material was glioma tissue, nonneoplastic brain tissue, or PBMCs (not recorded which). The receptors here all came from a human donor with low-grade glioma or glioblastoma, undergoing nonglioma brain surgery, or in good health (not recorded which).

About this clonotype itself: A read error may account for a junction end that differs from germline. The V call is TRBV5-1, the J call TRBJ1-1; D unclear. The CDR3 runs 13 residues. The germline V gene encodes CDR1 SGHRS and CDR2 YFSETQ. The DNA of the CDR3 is TGCGCCAGCGCGGAGACGTTGAACACTGAAGCTTTATTT. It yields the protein CASAETLNTEALF.

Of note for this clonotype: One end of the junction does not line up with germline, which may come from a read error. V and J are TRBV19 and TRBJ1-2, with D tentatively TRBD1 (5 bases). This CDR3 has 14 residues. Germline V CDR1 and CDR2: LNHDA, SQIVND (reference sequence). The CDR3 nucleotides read TGTGCCAGTAGCTTCTGGGACCATAAGTATGGCTATACCTTC. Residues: CASSFWDHKYGYTF.

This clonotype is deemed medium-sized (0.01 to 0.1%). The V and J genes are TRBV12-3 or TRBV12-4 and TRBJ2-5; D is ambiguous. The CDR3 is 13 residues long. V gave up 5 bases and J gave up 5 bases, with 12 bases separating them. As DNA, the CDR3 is TGTGCCAGCAGTCGTGGTAGCCGGGAGACCCAGTACTTC. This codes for CASSRGSRETQYF.

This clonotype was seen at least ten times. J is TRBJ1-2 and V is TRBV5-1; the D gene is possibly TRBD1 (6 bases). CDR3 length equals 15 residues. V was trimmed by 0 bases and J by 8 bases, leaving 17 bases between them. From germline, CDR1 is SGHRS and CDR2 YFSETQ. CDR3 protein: CASSLDVGGAGGYTF. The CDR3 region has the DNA TGCGCCAGCAGCTTGGACGTTGGGGGGGCTGGAGGCTACACCTTC.

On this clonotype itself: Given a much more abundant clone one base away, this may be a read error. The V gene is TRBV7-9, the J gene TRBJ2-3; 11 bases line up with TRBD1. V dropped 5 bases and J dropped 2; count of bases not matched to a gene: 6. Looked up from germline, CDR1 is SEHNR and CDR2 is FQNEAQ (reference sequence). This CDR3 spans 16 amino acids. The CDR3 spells CASSTPGQGDTDTQYF. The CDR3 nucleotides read TGTGCCAGCAGCACCCCGGGACAGGGGGACACAGATACGCAGTATTTT.

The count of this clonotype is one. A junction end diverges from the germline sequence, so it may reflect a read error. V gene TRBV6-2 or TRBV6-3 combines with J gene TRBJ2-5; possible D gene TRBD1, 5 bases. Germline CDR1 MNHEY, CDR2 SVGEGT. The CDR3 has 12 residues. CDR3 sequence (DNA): TGTGCCAGGAGGCAGGGTCAAGAGACGCAGTACTTC. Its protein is CARRQGQETQYF.

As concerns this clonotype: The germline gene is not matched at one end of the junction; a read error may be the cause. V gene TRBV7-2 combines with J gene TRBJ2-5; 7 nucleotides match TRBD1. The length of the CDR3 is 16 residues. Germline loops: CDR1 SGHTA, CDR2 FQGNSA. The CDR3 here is CAGSCSRQGPFETQYF. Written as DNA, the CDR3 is TGTGCCGGCAGCTGTTCAAGACAGGGCCCCTTCGAGACCCAGTACTTC.

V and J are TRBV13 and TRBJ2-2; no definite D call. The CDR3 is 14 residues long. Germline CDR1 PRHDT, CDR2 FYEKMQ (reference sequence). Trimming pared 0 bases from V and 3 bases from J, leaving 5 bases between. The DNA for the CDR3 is TGTGCCAGCAGCTTAGGGAAGGACACCGGGGAGCTGTTTTTT. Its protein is CASSLGKDTGELFF.

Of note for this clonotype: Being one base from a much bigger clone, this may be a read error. The CDR3: CASGFGGGIDVNGQFF. CDR3 sequence (DNA): TGTGCTAGTGGTTTCGGGGGCGGGATAGACGTTAATGGGCAGTTCTTC. The chain joins TRBV12-5 to TRBJ2-1; D possibly matches TRBD1 or TRBD2 (6 bases each). The CDR3 is 16 amino acids. Germline V gives CDR1 LGHNT, CDR2 FRNRAP. Combining the CDR3 with reference TRBV12-5 and TRBJ2-1 gives the whole variable domain DARVTQTPRHKVTEMGQEVTMRCQPILGHNTVFWYRQTMMQGLELLAYFRNRAPLDDSGMPKDRFSAEMPDATLATLKIQPSEPRDSAVYFCASGFGGGIDVNGQFFGPGTRLTVL.

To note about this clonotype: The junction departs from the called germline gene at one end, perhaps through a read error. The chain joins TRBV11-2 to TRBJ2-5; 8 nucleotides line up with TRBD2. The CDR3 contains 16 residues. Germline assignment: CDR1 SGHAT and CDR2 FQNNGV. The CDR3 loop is CANSLEASGYQETQHF. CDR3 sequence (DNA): TGTGCCAACAGCTTAGAGGCTAGCGGGTACCAAGAGACCCAGCACTTC.

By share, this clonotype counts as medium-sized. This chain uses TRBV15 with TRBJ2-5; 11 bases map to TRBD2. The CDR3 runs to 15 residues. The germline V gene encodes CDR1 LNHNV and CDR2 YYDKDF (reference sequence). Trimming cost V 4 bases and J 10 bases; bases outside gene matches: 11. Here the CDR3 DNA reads TGTGCCACCAGCACCGGACTAGCGGGCGGTCGAGACCAGTACTTC. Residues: CATSTGLAGGRDQYF.

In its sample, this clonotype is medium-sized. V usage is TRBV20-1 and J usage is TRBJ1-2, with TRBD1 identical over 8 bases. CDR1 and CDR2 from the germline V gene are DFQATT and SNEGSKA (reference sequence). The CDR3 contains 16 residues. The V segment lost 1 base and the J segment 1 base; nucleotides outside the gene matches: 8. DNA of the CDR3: TGCAGTGCTAGAGGCCAGGGGGCTCGGGATAACTATGGCTACACCTTC. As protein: CSARGQGARDNYGYTF.

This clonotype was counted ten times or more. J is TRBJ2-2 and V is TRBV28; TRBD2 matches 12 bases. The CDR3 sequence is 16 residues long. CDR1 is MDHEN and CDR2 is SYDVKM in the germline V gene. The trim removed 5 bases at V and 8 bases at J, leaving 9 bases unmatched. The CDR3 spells CASSPLAGGPVGELFF. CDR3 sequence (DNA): TGTGCCAGCAGTCCCCTAGCGGGGGGGCCGGTAGGGGAGCTGTTTTTT.

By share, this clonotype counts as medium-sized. The CDR3, as DNA: TGTGCCAGCAGCTTCGGACAGGGAGAGACCCAGTACTTC. Residues: CASSFGQGETQYF. The chain combines TRBV11-2 with TRBJ2-5, with 8 bases lining up with TRBD1. CDR3 length: 13 amino acids. Germline V CDR1 and CDR2: SGHAT, FQNNGV. V shed 3 bases and J 4 bases; nucleotides not matched to a gene: 1. Complete variable domain (other parts from reference TRBV11-2 and TRBJ2-5): EAGVAQSPRYKIIEKRQSVAFWCNPISGHATLYWYQQILGQGPKLLIQFQNNGVVDDSQLPKDRFSAERLKGVDSTLKIQPAKLEDSAVYLCASSFGQGETQYFGPGTRLLVL.

This CDR3 reads CASSQELAGGEQYF. In nucleotides, the CDR3 is TGTGCCAGCAGCCAAGAACTAGCGGGGGGCGAGCAGTACTTC. The chain joins TRBV4-2 to TRBJ2-7, with 12 bases fitting TRBD2. V shed 0 bases and J 6 bases; nucleotides not matched to a gene: 0. The CDR3 extends over 14 amino acids. Germline assignment: CDR1 LGHNA and CDR2 YNFKEQ.

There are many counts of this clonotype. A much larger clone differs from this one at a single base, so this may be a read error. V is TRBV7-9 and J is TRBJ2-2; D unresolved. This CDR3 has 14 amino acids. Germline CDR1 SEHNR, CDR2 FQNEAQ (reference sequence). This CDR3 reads CAGSLLGNTGELFF. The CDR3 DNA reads TGTGCCGGCAGCTTATTGGGGAACACCGGGGAGCTGTTTTTT.

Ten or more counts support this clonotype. The DNA for the CDR3 is TGTGCCAGCAGCTTCCCGACTAGAGGGGGGGAACTCACAGATACGCAGTATTTT. This translates into CASSFPTRGGELTDTQYF. V gene TRBV11-2 combines with J gene TRBJ2-3; possibly TRBD2 for D (7 bases). V dropped 3 bases and J dropped 2 bases, with 21 bases sitting between them. This CDR3 contains 18 residues. The V gene's germline CDR1 is SGHAT and CDR2 FQNNGV.

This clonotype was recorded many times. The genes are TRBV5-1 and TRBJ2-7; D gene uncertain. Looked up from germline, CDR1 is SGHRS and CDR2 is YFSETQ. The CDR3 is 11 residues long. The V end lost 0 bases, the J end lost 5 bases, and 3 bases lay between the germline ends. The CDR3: CASSLVDEQYF. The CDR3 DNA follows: TGCGCCAGCAGCTTGGTTGACGAGCAGTACTTC.

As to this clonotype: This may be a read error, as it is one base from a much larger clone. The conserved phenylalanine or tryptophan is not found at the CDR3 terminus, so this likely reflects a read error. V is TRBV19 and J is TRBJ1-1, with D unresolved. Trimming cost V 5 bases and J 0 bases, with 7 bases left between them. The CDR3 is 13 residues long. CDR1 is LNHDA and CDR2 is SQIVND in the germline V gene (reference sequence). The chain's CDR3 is CASSPYMNTEAFS. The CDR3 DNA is TGTGCCAGTAGTCCCTATATGAACACTGAAGCTTTCTCT.

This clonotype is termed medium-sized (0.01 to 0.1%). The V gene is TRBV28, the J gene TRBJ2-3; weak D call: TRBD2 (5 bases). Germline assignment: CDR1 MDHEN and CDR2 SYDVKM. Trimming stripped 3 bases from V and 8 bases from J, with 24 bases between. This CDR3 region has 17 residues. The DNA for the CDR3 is TGTGCCAGCAGTTTCTCAAGGACCGGGATGGGTCAAGTTACGCAGTATTTT. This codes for CASSFSRTGMGQVTQYF.

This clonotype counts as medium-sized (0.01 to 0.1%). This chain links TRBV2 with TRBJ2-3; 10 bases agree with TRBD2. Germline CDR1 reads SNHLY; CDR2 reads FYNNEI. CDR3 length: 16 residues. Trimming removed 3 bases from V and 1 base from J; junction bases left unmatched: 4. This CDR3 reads CASSERTSGGTDTQYF. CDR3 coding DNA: TGTGCCAGCAGTGAGAGAACTAGCGGGGGCACAGATACGCAGTATTTT.

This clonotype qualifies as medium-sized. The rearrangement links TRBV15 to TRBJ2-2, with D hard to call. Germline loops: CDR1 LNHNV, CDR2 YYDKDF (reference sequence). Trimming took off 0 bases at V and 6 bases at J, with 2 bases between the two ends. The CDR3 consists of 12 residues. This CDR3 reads CATSREAGELFF. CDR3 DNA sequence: TGTGCCACCAGCAGAGAAGCCGGGGAGCTGTTTTTT.

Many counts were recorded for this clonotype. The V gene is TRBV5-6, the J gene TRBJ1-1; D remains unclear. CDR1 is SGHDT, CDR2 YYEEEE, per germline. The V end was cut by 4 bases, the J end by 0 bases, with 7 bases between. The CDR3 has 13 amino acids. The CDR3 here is CASSPPMNTEAFF. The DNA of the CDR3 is TGTGCCAGCAGCCCTCCCATGAACACTGAAGCTTTCTTT.

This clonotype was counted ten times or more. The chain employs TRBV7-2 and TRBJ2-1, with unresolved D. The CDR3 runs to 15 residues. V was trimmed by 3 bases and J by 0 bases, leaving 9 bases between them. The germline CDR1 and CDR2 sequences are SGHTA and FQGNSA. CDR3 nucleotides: TGTGCCAGCAGCTTGGGCTATCCCTCCTACAATGAGCAGTTCTTC. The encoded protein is CASSLGYPSYNEQFF.

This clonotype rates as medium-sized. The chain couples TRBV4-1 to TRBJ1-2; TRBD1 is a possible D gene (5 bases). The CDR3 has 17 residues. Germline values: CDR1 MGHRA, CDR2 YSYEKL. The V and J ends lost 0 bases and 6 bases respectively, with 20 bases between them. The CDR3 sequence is CASSQDLLIGAADGYTF. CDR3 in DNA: TGCGCCAGCAGCCAAGACCTGTTGATCGGGGCGGCAGATGGCTACACCTTC.

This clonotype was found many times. CDR3 loop: CASSLNLAGRETQYF. The CDR3 DNA sequence: TGCGCCAGCAGCTTAAATCTAGCGGGACGAGAGACCCAGTACTTC. The V and J genes are TRBV5-1 and TRBJ2-5, with 9 bases lining up with TRBD2. From germline, CDR1 is SGHRS and CDR2 YFSETQ. The CDR3 has 15 amino acids. The junction had 6 bases not matched to a gene; V was cut back by 2 bases and J by 4 bases.

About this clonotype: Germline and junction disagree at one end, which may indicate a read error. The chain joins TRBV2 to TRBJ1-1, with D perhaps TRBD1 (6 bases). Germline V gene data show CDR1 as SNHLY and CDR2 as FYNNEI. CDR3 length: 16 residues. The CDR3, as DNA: TGTGCCAGCAGTGCCACCGGACAGCACATGAACACTGAGGCTTTCTTT. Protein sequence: CASSATGQHMNTEAFF.

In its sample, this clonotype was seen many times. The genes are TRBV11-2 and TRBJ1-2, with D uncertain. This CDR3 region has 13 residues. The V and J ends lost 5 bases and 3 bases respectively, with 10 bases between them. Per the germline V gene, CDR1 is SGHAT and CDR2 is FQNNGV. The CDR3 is CASSRDSYYGYTF. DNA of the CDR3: TGTGCCAGCAGCCGAGACTCTTACTATGGCTACACCTTC.

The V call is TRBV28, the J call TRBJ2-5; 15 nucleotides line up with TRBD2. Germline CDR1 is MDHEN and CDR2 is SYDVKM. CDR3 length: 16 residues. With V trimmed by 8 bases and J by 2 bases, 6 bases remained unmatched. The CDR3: CASLTGTSGGQETQYF. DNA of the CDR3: TGTGCCAGCCTGACCGGGACTAGCGGGGGGCAAGAGACCCAGTACTTC.

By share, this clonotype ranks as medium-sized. This CDR3 is CASTQRVSQPQHF. In nucleotides, the CDR3 is TGTGCCAGCACTCAGCGGGTTAGTCAGCCCCAGCATTTT. The V gene is TRBV28, the J gene TRBJ1-5; no clear D. This CDR3 spans 13 amino acids. The V gene lost 7 bases and the J gene lost 6 bases, with 13 bases spanning the gap. From germline, CDR1 is MDHEN and CDR2 SYDVKM. The whole variable domain, remainder taken from reference TRBV28 and TRBJ1-5, is DVKVTQSSRYLVKRTGEKVFLECVQDMDHENMFWYRQDPGLGLRLIYFSYDVKMKEKGDIPEGYSVSREKKERFSLILESASTNQTSMYLCASTQRVSQPQHFGDGTRLSIL.